The 32 T cell receptor beta chains given below trace back to one sample, sequenced in a study of shared clonotypes between healthy human individuals. Sequenced by immunoSEQ multiplex PCR; TCRdb stores in-frame clones only, minus some. The profile shows 2 million to 2.5 million clones, approximately 94% of them singletons. The specimen was naive CD4+ T cells sorted from blood. Indicated subset: CD45RA+ positively selected. Every receptor here comes from a man younger than 35 in good health.

The chain recombines TRBV19 with TRBJ1-2; D possibly corresponds to TRBD1 (5 bases). The germline gives CDR1 LNHDA, CDR2 SQIVND (reference sequence). Trimming shortened V by 4 bases and J by 2 bases, and 11 bases separated the two germline ends. The CDR3 length is 14 residues. CDR3 in amino acids: CASSKTERNYGYTF. The CDR3 nucleotides read TGTGCCAGTAGTAAGACAGAACGCAACTATGGCTACACCTTC. The whole variable domain, remainder taken from reference TRBV19 and TRBJ1-2, is DGGITQSPKYLFRKEGQNVTLSCEQNLNHDAMYWYRQDPGQGLRLIYYSQIVNDFQKGDIAEGYSVSREKKESFPLTVTSAQKNPTAFYLCASSKTERNYGYTFGSGTRLTVV.

The V and J genes are TRBV29-1 and TRBJ1-2; 7 bases align to TRBD1. The germline CDR1 and CDR2 sequences are SQVTM and ANQGSEA. The J segment lost 4 bases and the V segment lost 6 bases, leaving 5 bases of the junction unmatched. This CDR3 contains 12 residues. CDR3 in DNA: TGCAGCGTGGGACAGCTCCCCTATGGCTACACCTTC. Protein sequence: CSVGQLPYGYTF.

This clone was observed a single time. This chain connects TRBV2 to TRBJ2-7; the D is unclear. This CDR3 spans 13 amino acids. V lost 5 bases and J 4 bases, leaving 12 bases between the germline ends. Germline V lookup: CDR1 SNHLY, CDR2 FYNNEI. CDR3 in amino acids: CASSQDHLYEQYF. The CDR3 DNA follows: TGTGCCAGCAGTCAAGACCACCTTTACGAGCAGTACTTC. The variable domain in full, completed from reference TRBV2 and TRBJ2-7, reads EPEVTQTPSHQVTQMGQEVILRCVPISNHLYFYWYRQILGQKVEFLVSFYNNEISEKSEIFDDQFSVERPDGSNFTLKIRSTKLEDSAMYFCASSQDHLYEQYFGPGTRLTVT.

The chain recombines TRBV2 with TRBJ1-1; perhaps TRBD1 as D (5 bases). The CDR3 runs 14 residues. V was shortened by 9 bases and J by 4 bases, with 18 bases between the two germline ends. Germline CDR1 SNHLY, CDR2 FYNNEI. As DNA, the CDR3 is TGTGCCAGGTCTCGGGGGGGTGGCTCCACTGAAGCTTTCTTT. Amino acid sequence: CARSRGGGSTEAFF.

This chain connects TRBV4-1 to TRBJ1-1; tentatively, D is TRBD1 (5 bases). CDR3 length: 13 residues. Between the trimmed V and J ends, which lost 4 bases and 3 bases, there was a span of 9 bases. The germline gives CDR1 MGHRA, CDR2 YSYEKL. The CDR3 DNA is TGCGCCAGCAGCCGTACAGGATACACTGAAGCTTTCTTT. This translates into CASSRTGYTEAFF.

V usage is TRBV6-6 and J usage is TRBJ2-2, with 7 bases matching TRBD1. The ends lost 5 bases at V and 5 bases at J; junction bases unmatched: 8. CDR3 length: 15 residues. The germline CDR1 and CDR2 sequences are MNHNY and SVGAGI (reference sequence). The CDR3 bases are TGTGCCAGCAGTGCCGGGACAGAAGTTACCGGGGAGCTGTTTTTT. It encodes CASSAGTEVTGELFF.

The chain recombines TRBV2 with TRBJ1-3, with no clear D. This CDR3 has 15 residues. Germline values: CDR1 SNHLY, CDR2 FYNNEI. Trimming stripped 6 bases from V and 0 bases from J, with 12 bases between. In DNA, the CDR3 is TGTGCCAGCAGCCTCCAGGCCGTCTCTGGAAACACCATATATTTT. It codes for CASSLQAVSGNTIYF.

The chain joins TRBV5-1 to TRBJ2-3; possibly TRBD1 for D (6 bases). The V end lost 4 bases, the J end lost 2 bases, and 14 bases lay between the germline ends. The germline V gene has CDR1 SGHRS and CDR2 YFSETQ. This CDR3 spans 15 amino acids. The CDR3 spells CASSPGQLDTDTQYF. For the CDR3, the DNA is TGCGCCAGCAGCCCGGGACAACTAGACACAGATACGCAGTATTTT.

V usage is TRBV5-4 and J usage is TRBJ2-1; 14 bases are shared with TRBD2. This CDR3 has 16 amino acids. Germline V lookup: CDR1 SGHNT, CDR2 YYREEE (reference sequence). V was clipped by 5 bases and J by 9 bases; unmatched bases: 10. CDR3 sequence reads: CASRTVTGTSGSEQFF. CDR3 coding DNA: TGTGCCAGCAGGACCGTCACCGGGACTAGCGGGAGTGAGCAGTTCTTC.

With respect to this clone: Other DNA sequences in the same sample also yield this CDR3. V is TRBV7-2 and J is TRBJ2-7; TRBD2 aligns across 13 bases. V trimming: 5 bases; J trimming: 3 bases; junction bases outside the gene matches: 1. Germline assignment: CDR1 SGHTA and CDR2 FQGNSA. The CDR3 contains 14 residues. The CDR3: CASSRTSGSYEQYF. The CDR3, as DNA: TGTGCCAGCAGCCGGACTAGCGGGAGCTACGAGCAGTACTTC.

V and J are TRBV5-1 and TRBJ1-2; D remains unclear. V dropped 0 bases and J dropped 7 bases, with 13 bases sitting between them. Germline V CDR1 and CDR2: SGHRS, YFSETQ. The CDR3 contains 14 residues. This chain's CDR3 is CASSLAPGNAGYTF. The CDR3 DNA follows: TGCGCCAGCAGCTTGGCCCCGGGTAATGCTGGCTACACCTTC.

The gene calls are TRBV18 and TRBJ2-5; D call uncertain. The ends were cut back, 5 bases at V and 1 base at J, with 14 bases in the middle. CDR3 length: 15 residues. Germline V lookup: CDR1 KGHSH, CDR2 LQKENI. CDR3 sequence: CASSSLQRVQETQYF. In nucleotides, the CDR3 is TGTGCCAGCTCAAGTCTCCAGCGCGTCCAAGAGACCCAGTACTTC.

The chain links TRBV10-2 to TRBJ2-1; 12 nucleotides line up with TRBD2. Germline CDR1 WSHSY, CDR2 SAAADI. This CDR3 is built from 16 residues. J lost 6 bases, V lost 6 bases, and 9 bases had no gene match. CDR3 coding DNA: TGCGCCAGCAGCTTCAGGACTAGCGGGGCAGGCAATGAGCAGTTCTTC. Residues: CASSFRTSGAGNEQFF.

The genes are TRBV5-4 and TRBJ2-7; the D gene is possibly TRBD1 (8 bases). There are 14 residues in the CDR3. Looked up from germline, CDR1 is SGHNT and CDR2 is YYREEE (reference sequence). Trimming left V 4 bases short and J 6 bases short, with 17 bases between. For the CDR3, the DNA is TGTGCCAGCAGCCTGAAGGACAGGGAGGGCGAGCAGTACTTC. It encodes CASSLKDREGEQYF.

The V gene is TRBV5-6, the J gene TRBJ2-2; D is uncertain. The CDR3 consists of 11 residues. Trimming took off 3 bases at V and 7 bases at J, with 4 bases between the two ends. Germline values: CDR1 SGHDT, CDR2 YYEEEE. CDR3 amino acids: CASSSGGELFF. DNA of the CDR3: TGTGCCAGCAGCTCTGGCGGGGAGCTGTTTTTT.

This clone was seen once. This chain joins TRBV9 and TRBJ2-5; D may be TRBD2 (6 bases). The CDR3 is 13 amino acids. Germline lookup yields CDR1 SGDLS and CDR2 YYNGEE. V was cut by 4 bases and J by 4 bases, with 11 bases left in between. The CDR3, as DNA: TGTGCCAGCAGCTCTCAAGCGGGAGAGACCCAGTACTTC. It codes for CASSSQAGETQYF.

This clone appeared once. In the same sample, other DNA sequences code for this CDR3. The rearrangement uses TRBV6-5 and TRBJ1-2; 9 bases match TRBD1. With V trimmed by 0 bases and J by 3 bases, 2 bases remained unmatched. This CDR3 comprises 15 residues. Germline lookup yields CDR1 MNHEY and CDR2 SVGAGI. The CDR3 sequence is CASSYSTGGDYGYTF. In DNA form, the CDR3 reads TGTGCCAGCAGTTACTCGACAGGGGGAGACTATGGCTACACCTTC.

The gene calls are TRBV14 and TRBJ2-7, with a tentative D call TRBD1 (5 bases). Trimming left V 0 bases short and J 3 bases short, with 12 bases between. Germline CDR1 is SGHDN and CDR2 is FVKESK. The CDR3 consists of 15 residues. In DNA, the CDR3 is TGTGCCAGCAGCCAAGATCGCGGCAGGGACTACGAGCAGTACTTC. It codes for CASSQDRGRDYEQYF.

J is TRBJ1-6 and V is TRBV30; D is undetermined. The V end was cut by 0 bases, the J end by 14 bases, with 17 bases between. The germline V gene has CDR1 GTSNPN and CDR2 SVGIG (reference sequence). This CDR3 is 14 amino acids long. The CDR3 loop is CAWSVGSRMRALHF. The CDR3, as DNA: TGTGCCTGGAGTGTGGGCAGCCGGATGAGAGCCCTCCACTTT.

Remarks on this clone: Other DNA sequences in the same sample also yield this CDR3. V gene TRBV6-5 combines with J gene TRBJ2-7, with 7 bases lining up with TRBD1. The germline CDR1 and CDR2 sequences are MNHEY and SVGAGI. The CDR3 runs to 12 residues. V shed 4 bases and J 4 bases; nucleotides not matched to a gene: 1. The CDR3 DNA sequence: TGTGCCAGCAGTTTGGACAGGTACGAGCAGTACTTC. Amino acids: CASSLDRYEQYF.

The rearrangement uses TRBV6-5 and TRBJ1-3; D remains unclear. The CDR3 runs to 16 residues. Per germline, CDR1 MNHEY and CDR2 SVGAGI. Deletions cut 4 bases from V and 0 bases from J, with 13 bases between. The CDR3 is CASSSTRLSSGNTIYF. CDR3 nucleotides: TGTGCCAGCAGTTCCACCCGACTGAGCTCTGGAAACACCATATATTTT.

The chain is built from TRBV28 and TRBJ1-4; D might be TRBD1 (6 bases). The CDR3 has 14 amino acids. Trimming pared 6 bases from V and 13 bases from J, leaving 21 bases between. Germline-derived CDR1 and CDR2 are MDHEN and SYDVKM. DNA for the CDR3: TGTGCCAGCAGCTCGACAGGTATCCAATGGGGACTGTTTTTT. This encodes CASSSTGIQWGLFF.

V and J are TRBV2 and TRBJ2-2; 10 bases agree with TRBD1. The trim removed 4 bases at V and 5 bases at J, leaving 4 bases unmatched. Germline V lookup: CDR1 SNHLY, CDR2 FYNNEI. The CDR3 extends over 15 amino acids. CDR3 in DNA: TGTGCCAGCAGTGGAACGGGACAGGGGACCGGGGAGCTGTTTTTT. Amino acid sequence: CASSGTGQGTGELFF.

The V and J genes are TRBV5-3 and TRBJ1-6, with TRBD1 matching 9 bases. TRBV5-3 is reported as an ORF; its role is uncertain. The CDR3 runs 16 residues. V was clipped by 3 bases and J by 6 bases; unmatched bases: 7. The CDR3 here is CARSWTGVRRNSPLHF. The CDR3 coding sequence is TGTGCCAGAAGCTGGACAGGGGTCAGGCGTAATTCACCCCTCCACTTT.

The gene calls are TRBV30 and TRBJ2-7, with D possibly being TRBD1 (5 bases). The V gene's germline CDR1 is GTSNPN and CDR2 SVGIG (reference sequence). With 5 bases removed from V and 5 bases from J, the gap between germline ends came to 16 bases. The CDR3 runs 13 residues. The CDR3 DNA sequence: TGTGCCTGGTTCGACCCAGGGTTGGACGAGCAGTACTTC. Translating gives CAWFDPGLDEQYF.

A remark on this clone: This same CDR3 is encoded by further DNA sequences in the sample. The chain recombines TRBV19 with TRBJ1-5; a possible D gene is TRBD1 (5 bases). V lost 5 bases to trimming and J lost 7 bases, with 9 bases between them. The CDR3 covers 12 residues. Per the germline V gene, CDR1 is LNHDA and CDR2 is SQIVND (reference sequence). The DNA of the CDR3 is TGTGCCAGTAGTGCAGGGTCCCAGCCCCAGCATTTT. Its protein is CASSAGSQPQHF. Drawing the rest from reference TRBV19 and TRBJ1-5, the complete variable domain is DGGITQSPKYLFRKEGQNVTLSCEQNLNHDAMYWYRQDPGQGLRLIYYSQIVNDFQKGDIAEGYSVSREKKESFPLTVTSAQKNPTAFYLCASSAGSQPQHFGDGTRLSIL.

CDR3 protein: CASSSQTTRLARPRTDTQYF. The CDR3 DNA sequence: TGCGCCAGCAGCTCCCAAACCACCAGACTAGCCCGGCCGAGGACAGATACGCAGTATTTT. The rearrangement uses TRBV5-1 and TRBJ2-3, with TRBD2 matching over 7 bases. Germline V lookup: CDR1 SGHRS, CDR2 YFSETQ. The CDR3 consists of 20 residues. The ends lost 3 bases at V and 3 bases at J; junction bases unmatched: 22.

The chain carries TRBV7-2 and TRBJ1-2, with TRBD1 identical over 8 bases. The CDR3 spans 14 residues. V was clipped by 5 bases and J by 7 bases; unmatched bases: 9. Germline V gene data show CDR1 as SGHTA and CDR2 as FQGNSA. CDR3 sequence reads: CASSNRQGITGYTF. The DNA of the CDR3 is TGTGCCAGCAGCAACAGACAGGGGATAACTGGCTACACCTTC.

As regards this clone: Different DNA sequences within this sample yield the same CDR3. The genes are TRBV4-1 and TRBJ2-1; D is undetermined. V gave up 1 base and J gave up 0 bases, with 7 bases separating them. The CDR3 loop spans 15 amino acids. Germline CDR1 is MGHRA and CDR2 is YSYEKL. CDR3 coding DNA: TGCGCCAGCAGCCAAGGCGGACCCTCCTACAATGAGCAGTTCTTC. Translation gives CASSQGGPSYNEQFF.

This chain joins TRBV28 and TRBJ1-5, with 8 bases lining up with TRBD1. V dropped 4 bases and J dropped 5; count of bases not matched to a gene: 7. The CDR3 runs 15 residues. Germline V CDR1 and CDR2: MDHEN, SYDVKM. CDR3 in amino acids: CASSSSDREDQPQHF. CDR3 coding DNA: TGTGCCAGCAGTTCCTCGGACAGGGAGGATCAGCCCCAGCATTTT.

CDR3 sequence: CASRHLAGDPYEQYF. DNA for the CDR3: TGCGCCAGCAGACATCTAGCGGGGGACCCCTACGAGCAGTACTTC. V usage is TRBV4-3 and J usage is TRBJ2-7; 10 bases map to TRBD2. V lost 6 bases to trimming and J lost 2 bases; unmatched junction nucleotides: 7. The CDR3 extends over 15 amino acids. Germline V gene lookup returns CDR1 LGHNA and CDR2 YSLEER.

The J gene is TRBJ2-2, the V gene TRBV6-1, with no clear D. The V end lost 8 bases, the J end lost 3 bases, and 10 bases lay between the germline ends. CDR1 is MNHNS and CDR2 is SASEGT in the germline V gene. This CDR3 is built from 13 residues. DNA of the CDR3: TGTGCCAGCTGGTCTGGACACACCGGGGAGCTGTTTTTT. Amino acid sequence: CASWSGHTGELFF.